Sequencing of this TCR beta chain was carried out in a study of cytomegalovirus exposure and HLA in healthy donors. Study-wide results and caveats: V segments that were indistinguishable, TRBV6-2 and TRBV6-3 among them, were omitted from analysis. An analysis was carried out at a later point. It showed that HLA-associated TCR beta chains were more clonally expanded than equally common non-associated chains. Donors were assumed by presence/absence analyses to have roughly uniform sequencing depth. HLA-A and HLA-B allele assignments for most subjects were reportedly predicted accurately using TCR beta sequences.

The PCR employed 60 Vbeta primers together with 13 Jbeta primers. Profiled with immunoSEQ multiplex PCR; TCRdb holds only in-frame clones, not every one. The sample lists fewer than 150,000 clones; around three quarters were seen once. Notes on this clone: Its antigen is not known.

V trimming: 4 bases; J trimming: 7 bases; junction bases outside the gene matches: 4. The CDR3 sequence is 13 residues long. The sequence was obtained from a young man in good health and CMV-seronegative. Sequenced sample: PBMCs. The chain has TRBV5-7 and TRBJ2-1, with 8 bases that match TRBD2. TRBV5-7 is classed as an ORF, of uncertain function. CDR3 amino acids: CASSIAGRNEQFF. DNA of the CDR3: TGTGCCAGCAGCATAGCGGGGAGGAATGAGCAGTTCTTC.